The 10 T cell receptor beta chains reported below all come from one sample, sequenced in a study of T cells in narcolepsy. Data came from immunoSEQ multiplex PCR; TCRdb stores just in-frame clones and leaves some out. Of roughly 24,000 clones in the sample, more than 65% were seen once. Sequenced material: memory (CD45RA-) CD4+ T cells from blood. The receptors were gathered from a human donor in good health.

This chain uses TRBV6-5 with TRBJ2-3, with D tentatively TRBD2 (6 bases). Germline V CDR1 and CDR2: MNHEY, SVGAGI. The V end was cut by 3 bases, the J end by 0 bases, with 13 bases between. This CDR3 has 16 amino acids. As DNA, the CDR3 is TGTGCCAGCAGTTATGGGACTTACTCTAGCACAGATACGCAGTATTTT. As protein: CASSYGTYSSTDTQYF.

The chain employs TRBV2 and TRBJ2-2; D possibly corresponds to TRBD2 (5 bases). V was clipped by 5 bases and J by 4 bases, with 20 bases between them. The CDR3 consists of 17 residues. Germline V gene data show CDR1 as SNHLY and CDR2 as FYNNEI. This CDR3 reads CASSLLTLGVGTGELFF. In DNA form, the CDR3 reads TGTGCCAGCAGTCTTTTGACACTCGGGGTAGGCACCGGGGAGCTGTTTTTT.

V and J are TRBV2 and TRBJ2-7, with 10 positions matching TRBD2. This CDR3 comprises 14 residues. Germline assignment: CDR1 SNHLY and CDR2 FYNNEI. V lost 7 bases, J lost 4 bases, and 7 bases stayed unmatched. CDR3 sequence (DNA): TGTGCCAGCACTACGGGACTAGCGTCTTACGAGCAGTACTTC. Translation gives CASTTGLASYEQYF. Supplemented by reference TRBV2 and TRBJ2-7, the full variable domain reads EPEVTQTPSHQVTQMGQEVILRCVPISNHLYFYWYRQILGQKVEFLVSFYNNEISEKSEIFDDQFSVERPDGSNFTLKIRSTKLEDSAMYFCASTTGLASYEQYFGPGTRLTVT.

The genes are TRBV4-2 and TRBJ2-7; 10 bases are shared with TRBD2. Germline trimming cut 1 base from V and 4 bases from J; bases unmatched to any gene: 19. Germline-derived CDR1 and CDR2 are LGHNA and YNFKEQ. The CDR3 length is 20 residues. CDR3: CASSQVNSGLADTNRYEQYF. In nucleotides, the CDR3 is TGTGCCAGCAGCCAAGTAAATTCCGGACTAGCGGACACAAATAGGTACGAGCAGTACTTC.

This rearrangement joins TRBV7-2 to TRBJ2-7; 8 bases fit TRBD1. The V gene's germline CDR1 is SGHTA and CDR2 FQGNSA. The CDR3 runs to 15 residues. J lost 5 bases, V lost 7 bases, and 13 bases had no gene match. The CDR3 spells CASIEGRQGADEQYF. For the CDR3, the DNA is TGTGCCAGCATCGAAGGCAGGCAGGGGGCCGACGAGCAGTACTTC.

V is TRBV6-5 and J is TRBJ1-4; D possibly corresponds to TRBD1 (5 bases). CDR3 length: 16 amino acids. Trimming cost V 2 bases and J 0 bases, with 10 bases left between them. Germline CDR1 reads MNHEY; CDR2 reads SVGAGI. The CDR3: CASSYGAEATNEKLFF. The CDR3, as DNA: TGTGCCAGCAGTTACGGGGCAGAGGCAACTAATGAAAAACTGTTTTTT.

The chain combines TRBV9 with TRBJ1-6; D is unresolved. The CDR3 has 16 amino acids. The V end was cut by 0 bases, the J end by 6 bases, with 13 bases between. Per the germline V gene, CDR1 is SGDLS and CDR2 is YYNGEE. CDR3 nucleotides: TGTGCCAGCAGCGTAGAACCAGGCCAGCCTAATTCACCCCTCCACTTT. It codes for CASSVEPGQPNSPLHF.

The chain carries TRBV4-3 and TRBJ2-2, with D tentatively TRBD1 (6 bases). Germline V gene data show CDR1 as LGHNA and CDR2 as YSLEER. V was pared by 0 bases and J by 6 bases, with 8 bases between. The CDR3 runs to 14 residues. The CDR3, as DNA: TGCGCCAGCAGCCAAGAAGCAGGGGCCGGGGAGCTGTTTTTT. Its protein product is CASSQEAGAGELFF.

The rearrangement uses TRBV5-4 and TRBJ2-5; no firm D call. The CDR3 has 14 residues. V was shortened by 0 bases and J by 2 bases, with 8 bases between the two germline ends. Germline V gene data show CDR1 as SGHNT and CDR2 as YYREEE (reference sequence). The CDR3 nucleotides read TGTGCCAGCAGCTTGGGAGCCCTTCAAGAGACCCAGTACTTC. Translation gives CASSLGALQETQYF. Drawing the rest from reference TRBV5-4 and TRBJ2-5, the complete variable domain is ETGVTQSPTHLIKTRGQQVTLRCSSQSGHNTVSWYQQALGQGPQFIFQYYREEENGRGNFPPRFSGLQFPNYSSELNVNALELDDSALYLCASSLGALQETQYFGPGTRLLVL.

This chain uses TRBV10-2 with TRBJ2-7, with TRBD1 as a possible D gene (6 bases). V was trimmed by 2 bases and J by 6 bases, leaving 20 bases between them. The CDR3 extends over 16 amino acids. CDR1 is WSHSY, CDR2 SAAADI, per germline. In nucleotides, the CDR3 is TGCGCCAGCAGTGAGCAGGGGACCCTCAATTTTGGCGAGCAGTACTTC. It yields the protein CASSEQGTLNFGEQYF.